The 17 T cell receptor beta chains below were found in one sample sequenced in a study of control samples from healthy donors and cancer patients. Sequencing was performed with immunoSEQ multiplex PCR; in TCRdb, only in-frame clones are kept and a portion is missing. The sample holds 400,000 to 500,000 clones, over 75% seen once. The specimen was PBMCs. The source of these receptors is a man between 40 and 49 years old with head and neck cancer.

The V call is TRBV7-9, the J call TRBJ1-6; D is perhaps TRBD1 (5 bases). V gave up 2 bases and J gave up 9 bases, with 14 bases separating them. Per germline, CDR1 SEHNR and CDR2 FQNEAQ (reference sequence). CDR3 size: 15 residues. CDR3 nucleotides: TGTGCCAGCAGCTTACTCCCAGGGATTGGTTCACCCCTCCACTTT. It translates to CASSLLPGIGSPLHF.

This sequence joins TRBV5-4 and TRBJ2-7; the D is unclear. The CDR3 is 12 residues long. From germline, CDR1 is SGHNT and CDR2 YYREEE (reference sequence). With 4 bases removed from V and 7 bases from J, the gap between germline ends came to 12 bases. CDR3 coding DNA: TGTGCCAGCAGCCCCGGGCATCGAGAGCAGTACTTC. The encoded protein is CASSPGHREQYF.

CDR3 amino acids: CASSPRTGRVANSPLHF. The CDR3 DNA reads TGTGCCAGTAGTCCCCGGACAGGGAGGGTTGCGAATTCACCCCTCCACTTT. This chain joins TRBV19 and TRBJ1-6; TRBD1 matches 8 bases. The V gene end was trimmed by 5 bases and the J gene end by 7 bases; junction bases not matched to a gene: 13. This CDR3 is 17 amino acids long. Germline V gene data show CDR1 as LNHDA and CDR2 as SQIVND (reference sequence).

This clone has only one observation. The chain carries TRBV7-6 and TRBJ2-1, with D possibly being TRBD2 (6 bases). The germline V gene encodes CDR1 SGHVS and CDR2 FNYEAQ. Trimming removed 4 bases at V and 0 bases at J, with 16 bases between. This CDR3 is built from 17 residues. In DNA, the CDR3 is TGTGCCAGCAGCTCCCCTTGGGCGGGGTCCTCCTACAATGAGCAGTTCTTC. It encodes CASSSPWAGSSYNEQFF.

The CDR3 nucleotides read TGCGCCAGCAAGACAGGGTCGGGCAATCAGCCCCAGCATTTT. Residues: CASKTGSGNQPQHF. V usage is TRBV10-2 and J usage is TRBJ1-5; 7 bases agree with TRBD1. The V segment lost 7 bases and the J segment 2 bases; nucleotides outside the gene matches: 5. The CDR3 length is 14 residues. Per germline, CDR1 WSHSY and CDR2 SAAADI.

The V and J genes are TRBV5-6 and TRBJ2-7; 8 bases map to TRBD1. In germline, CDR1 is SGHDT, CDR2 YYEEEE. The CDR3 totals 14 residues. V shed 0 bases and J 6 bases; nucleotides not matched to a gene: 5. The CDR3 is CASSLDQGASEQYF. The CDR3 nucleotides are TGTGCCAGCAGCTTGGACCAGGGGGCAAGCGAGCAGTACTTC.

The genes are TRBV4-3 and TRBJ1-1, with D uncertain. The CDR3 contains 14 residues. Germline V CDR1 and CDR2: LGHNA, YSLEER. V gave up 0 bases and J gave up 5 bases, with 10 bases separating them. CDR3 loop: CASSQEFGGTEAFF. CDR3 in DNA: TGCGCCAGCAGCCAAGAGTTTGGCGGGACTGAAGCTTTCTTT.

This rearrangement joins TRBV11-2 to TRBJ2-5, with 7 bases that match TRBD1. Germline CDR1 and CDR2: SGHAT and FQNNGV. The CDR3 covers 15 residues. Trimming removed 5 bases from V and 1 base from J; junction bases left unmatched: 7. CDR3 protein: CASSRQGQLQETQYF. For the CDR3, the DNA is TGTGCCAGCAGCCGCCAGGGACAGCTCCAAGAGACCCAGTACTTC.

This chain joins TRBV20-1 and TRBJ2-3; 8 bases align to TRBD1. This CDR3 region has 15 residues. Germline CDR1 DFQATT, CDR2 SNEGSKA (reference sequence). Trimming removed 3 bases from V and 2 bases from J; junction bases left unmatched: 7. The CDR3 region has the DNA TGCAGTGCTAGTTCCCGGGACAGGACCACAGATACGCAGTATTTT. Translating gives CSASSRDRTTDTQYF.

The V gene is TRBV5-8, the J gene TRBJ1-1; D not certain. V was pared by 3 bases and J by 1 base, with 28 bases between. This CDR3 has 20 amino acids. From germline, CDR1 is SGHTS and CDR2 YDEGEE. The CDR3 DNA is TGTGCCAGCAGCTCCCGGATCCCGGGGATTTGGGGTCGTGCGAACACTGAAGCTTTCTTT. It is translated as CASSSRIPGIWGRANTEAFF.

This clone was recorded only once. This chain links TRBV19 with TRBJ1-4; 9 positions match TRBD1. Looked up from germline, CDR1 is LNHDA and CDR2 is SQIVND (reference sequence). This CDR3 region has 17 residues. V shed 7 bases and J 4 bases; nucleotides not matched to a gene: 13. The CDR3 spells CASTPPRGTGSNEKLFF. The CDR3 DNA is TGTGCCAGTACCCCGCCCAGGGGGACAGGGAGTAATGAAAAACTGTTTTTT.

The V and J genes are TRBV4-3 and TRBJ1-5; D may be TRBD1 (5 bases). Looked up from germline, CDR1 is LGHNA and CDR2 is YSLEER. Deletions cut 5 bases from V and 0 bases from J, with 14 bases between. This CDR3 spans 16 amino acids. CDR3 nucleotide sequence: TGCGCCAGCAGCTCTCGGGGACCTTATAGCAATCAGCCCCAGCATTTT. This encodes CASSSRGPYSNQPQHF.

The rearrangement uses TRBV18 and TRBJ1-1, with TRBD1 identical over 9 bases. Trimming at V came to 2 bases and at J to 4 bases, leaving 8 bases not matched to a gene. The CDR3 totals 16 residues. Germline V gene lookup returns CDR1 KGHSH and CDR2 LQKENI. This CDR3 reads CASSPSLGTGPTEAFF. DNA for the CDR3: TGTGCCAGCTCACCATCCTTAGGGACAGGGCCCACTGAAGCTTTCTTT.

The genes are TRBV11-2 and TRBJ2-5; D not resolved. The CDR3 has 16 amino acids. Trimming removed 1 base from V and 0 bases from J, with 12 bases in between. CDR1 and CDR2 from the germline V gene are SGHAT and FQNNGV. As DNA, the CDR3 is TGTGCCAGCAGCTTAGTTATGAATATGTACCAAGAGACCCAGTACTTC. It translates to CASSLVMNMYQETQYF.

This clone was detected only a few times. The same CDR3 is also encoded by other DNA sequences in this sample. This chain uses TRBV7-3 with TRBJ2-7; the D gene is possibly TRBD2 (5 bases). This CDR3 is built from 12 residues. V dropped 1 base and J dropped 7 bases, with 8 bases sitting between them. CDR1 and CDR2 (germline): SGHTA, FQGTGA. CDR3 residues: CASSLNPGEQYF. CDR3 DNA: TGTGCCAGCAGCTTAAATCCGGGAGAGCAGTACTTC.

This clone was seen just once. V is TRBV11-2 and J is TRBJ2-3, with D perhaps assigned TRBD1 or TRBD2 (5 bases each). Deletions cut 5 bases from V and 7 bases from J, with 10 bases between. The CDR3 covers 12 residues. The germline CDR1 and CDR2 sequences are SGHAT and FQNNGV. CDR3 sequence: CASSEGFNTQYF. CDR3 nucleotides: TGTGCCAGCAGCGAGGGGTTTAATACGCAGTATTTT.

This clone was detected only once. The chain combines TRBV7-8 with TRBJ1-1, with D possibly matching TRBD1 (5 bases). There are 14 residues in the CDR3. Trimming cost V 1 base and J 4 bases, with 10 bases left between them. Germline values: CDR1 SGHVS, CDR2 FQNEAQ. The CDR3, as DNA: TGTGCCAGCAGCTTAGTTGGGCAGGGCACTGAAGCTTTCTTT. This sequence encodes CASSLVGQGTEAFF.